Presented here are 19 T cell receptor beta chains from one specimen sequenced in a study of shared clonotypes between healthy human individuals. Profiling relied on immunoSEQ multiplex PCR, and the TCRdb table lists in-frame clones only, not all of them. The sample shows over 850,000 clones, about 80% of them seen only once. The sequencing sample was made of memory CD4+ T cells from PBMCs. The subset denotes: CD45RA-negative fraction. These receptors all stem from a young man in good health. Some clones in this sample may be carry-over from other donors' samples.

The rearrangement joins TRBV6-1 to TRBJ2-7; D possibly corresponds to TRBD1 (7 bases). The CDR3 loop spans 14 amino acids. Germline values: CDR1 MNHNS, CDR2 SASEGT. V gave up 3 bases and J gave up 5 bases, with 14 bases separating them. The CDR3 loop reads CASSEGGQRHEQYF. The CDR3 bases are TGTGCCAGCAGTGAGGGGGGACAGAGACACGAGCAGTACTTC.

This clone appeared a single time. V usage is TRBV28 and J usage is TRBJ2-1; possible D gene TRBD2, 5 bases. The CDR3 is 15 amino acids. Germline values: CDR1 MDHEN, CDR2 SYDVKM. V was pared by 5 bases and J by 3 bases, with 14 bases between. The CDR3 protein is CASSPSPTSYNEQFF. CDR3 bases: TGTGCCAGCAGTCCAAGCCCCACTAGCTACAATGAGCAGTTCTTC. Full variable domain (missing parts from reference TRBV28 and TRBJ2-1): DVKVTQSSRYLVKRTGEKVFLECVQDMDHENMFWYRQDPGLGLRLIYFSYDVKMKEKGDIPEGYSVSREKKERFSLILESASTNQTSMYLCASSPSPTSYNEQFFGPGTRLTVL.

This clone showed up many times. This rearrangement joins TRBV2 to TRBJ2-2; D gene unclear. The V end was cut by 4 bases, the J end by 1 base, with 10 bases between. CDR1 and CDR2 (germline): SNHLY, FYNNEI. The CDR3 consists of 15 residues. The CDR3 region has the DNA TGTGCCAGCAGTGTGATAGCAGAGAACACCGGGGAGCTGTTTTTT. It translates to CASSVIAENTGELFF.

This clone is a singleton in its sample. The chain links TRBV7-3 to TRBJ2-6; D gene uncertain. Germline V lookup: CDR1 SGHTA, CDR2 FQGTGA. V was clipped by 5 bases and J by 6 bases, with 14 bases between them. There are 15 residues in the CDR3. The CDR3 protein is CASSPVRPPANVLTF. The CDR3 DNA reads as TGTGCCAGCAGCCCAGTCAGGCCTCCGGCCAACGTCCTGACTTTC.

This chain links TRBV18 with TRBJ2-3; 9 bases map to TRBD2. The germline V gene encodes CDR1 KGHSH and CDR2 LQKENI. The CDR3 has 16 amino acids. The J segment lost 10 bases and the V segment lost 6 bases, leaving 17 bases of the junction unmatched. The CDR3 nucleotides are TGTGCCAGCTCCCCGGCAGCGGGAGGCGCCAAGGTATCGCAGTATTTT. This translates into CASSPAAGGAKVSQYF.

This chain uses TRBV7-8 with TRBJ2-1; 9 nucleotides align to TRBD2. CDR1 is SGHVS and CDR2 is FQNEAQ in the germline V gene. This CDR3 is built from 15 residues. After removal of 6 bases from V and 3 bases from J, the junction contained 6 bases not matched to a gene. The CDR3 DNA reads as TGTGCCAGCAGAGGGCGGGAGGGCCTCTACAATGAGCAGTTCTTC. Translation: CASRGREGLYNEQFF. Full variable domain (missing parts from reference TRBV7-8 and TRBJ2-1): GAGVSQSPRYKVAKRGQDVALRCDPISGHVSLFWYQQALGQGPEFLTYFQNEAQLDKSGLPSDRFFAERPEGSVSTLKIQRTQQEDSAVYLCASRGREGLYNEQFFGPGTRLTVL.

The V call is TRBV6-1, the J call TRBJ2-7; weak D call: TRBD2 (5 bases). The CDR3 length is 14 residues. CDR1 MNHNS and CDR2 SASEGT come from the germline V gene. V lost 11 bases and J 6 bases, leaving 23 bases between the germline ends. In DNA form, the CDR3 reads TGTGCCGGCCGGCTAGCAGGTACCACGGGCGAGCAGTACTTC. Its protein is CAGRLAGTTGEQYF.

The chain combines TRBV6-6 with TRBJ1-4; 11 bases line up with TRBD1. Germline V gene sequence: CDR1 MNHNY, CDR2 SVGAGI (reference sequence). This CDR3 spans 15 amino acids. Trimming at V came to 5 bases and at J to 7 bases, leaving 6 bases not matched to a gene. CDR3 sequence (DNA): TGTGCCAGCAGTCATGGACAGGGGGCGGCTGAAAAACTGTTTTTT. Its protein is CASSHGQGAAEKLFF.

The chain joins TRBV10-3 to TRBJ1-2; TRBD1 is a possible D gene (6 bases). The CDR3 sequence is 15 residues long. Germline lookup yields CDR1 ENHRY and CDR2 SYGVKD. V gave up 0 bases and J gave up 4 bases, with 12 bases separating them. The CDR3 loop reads CAISESYREGYGYTF. For the CDR3, the DNA is TGTGCCATCAGTGAGTCTTACAGGGAGGGCTATGGCTACACCTTC.

This clone has a count of ten or more. The rearrangement uses TRBV9 and TRBJ1-6; 7 bases fit TRBD1. The V gene end was trimmed by 7 bases and the J gene end by 7 bases; junction bases not matched to a gene: 2. The V gene's germline CDR1 is SGDLS and CDR2 YYNGEE. The CDR3 covers 12 residues. The CDR3: CASPGGNSPLHF. DNA for the CDR3: TGTGCCAGCCCAGGGGGGAATTCACCCCTCCACTTT.

The chain employs TRBV4-1 and TRBJ2-7, with TRBD2 as a possible D gene (6 bases). The CDR3 has 16 residues. The germline V and J ends were trimmed by 1 base and 11 bases, with 24 bases remaining between them. Germline V gene lookup returns CDR1 MGHRA and CDR2 YSYEKL. The CDR3 sequence: CASSQGTSGWGTQEYF. The CDR3 coding sequence is TGCGCCAGCAGCCAAGGCACCTCAGGGTGGGGGACTCAGGAGTACTTC.

CDR3 protein: CASRPERGQYNEQFF. In nucleotides, the CDR3 is TGTGCAAGTCGCCCCGAACGCGGGCAATACAATGAGCAGTTCTTC. The chain combines TRBV12-2 with TRBJ2-1; TRBD2, the D gene given by the table, was not confirmed from the DNA. TRBV12-2 is labeled a pseudogene. The CDR3 sequence is 15 residues long.

This clone occurred a few times. The V and J genes are TRBV11-2 and TRBJ2-1; tentatively, D is TRBD2 (6 bases). V lost 2 bases and J lost 3, with 14 bases in between. CDR1 is SGHAT, CDR2 FQNNGV, per germline. The CDR3 has 16 amino acids. The CDR3 sequence: CASSLYSGGDYNEQFF. The CDR3 bases are TGTGCCAGCAGCTTATATTCGGGCGGGGACTACAATGAGCAGTTCTTC.

V gene TRBV6-5 combines with J gene TRBJ2-3; possibly TRBD1 for D (6 bases). The germline V gene encodes CDR1 MNHEY and CDR2 SVGAGI. The ends were cut back, 2 bases at V and 2 bases at J, with 8 bases in the middle. This CDR3 comprises 14 residues. The CDR3 region is CASSYNRDTDTQYF. The CDR3 bases are TGTGCCAGCAGTTACAACAGGGACACAGATACGCAGTATTTT.

Of note for this clone: Other DNA sequences of this sample code for an identical CDR3. CDR3 in DNA: TGCGCCAGCAGCCCAAGGACAGGGGGCTTAAACACTGAAGCTTTCTTT. It codes for CASSPRTGGLNTEAFF. J is TRBJ1-1 and V is TRBV5-1; 11 positions match TRBD1. Unmatched junction bases numbered 7, after V lost 4 bases and J lost 2 bases. The CDR3 contains 16 residues. Germline-derived CDR1 and CDR2 are SGHRS and YFSETQ.

V usage is TRBV5-1 and J usage is TRBJ2-2; 7 bases are a match to TRBD2. The J segment lost 5 bases and the V segment lost 4 bases, leaving 14 bases of the junction unmatched. Germline CDR1 SGHRS, CDR2 YFSETQ. The CDR3 loop spans 17 amino acids. The CDR3 DNA reads TGCGCCAGCAGCCCACCTCCCCCGGGAGGAGGAACCGGGGAGCTGTTTTTT. It specifies CASSPPPPGGGTGELFF.

The chain recombines TRBV28 with TRBJ1-2; no reliable D call. The germline gives CDR1 MDHEN, CDR2 SYDVKM. Trimming removed 9 bases at V and 7 bases at J, with 18 bases between. This CDR3 contains 13 residues. DNA for the CDR3: TGTGCCAGTCGGGGTGGGTCGGTCGGTGGCTACACCTTC. Its translation is CASRGGSVGGYTF.

On this clone itself: Likely a read error: the CDR3 ends without its conserved phenylalanine or tryptophan. No DNA is shown, since the ends of the CDR3 on it are uncertain; the CDR3 is the one TCRdb lists. The CDR3 here is CASSLVEGVSLKLS. V gene TRBV5-7 combines with J gene TRBJ1-1. TRBV5-7 belongs to the ORF category, with a function that is uncertain. Counting both end residues, the CDR3 totals 14 amino acids.

Remarks on this clone: The sample holds other DNA sequences that translate to the same CDR3. The chain combines TRBV9 with TRBJ1-2; no clear D gene. The CDR3 runs 14 residues. Germline values: CDR1 SGDLS, CDR2 YYNGEE. The V end lost 0 bases, the J end lost 2 bases, and 8 bases lay between the germline ends. The CDR3 nucleotides read TGTGCCAGCAGCGTAGGAGGGTTGAACTATGGCTACACCTTC. Its translation is CASSVGGLNYGYTF.